The present TCR beta chain was sequenced within a study of molecular identifiers for immune sequencing clone quantification. This clonotype was observed at least ten times. TCRdb re-analysed the PCR reads in MiXCR, keeping a single row per CDR3 protein. The sample has approximately 590,000 distinct CDR3 sequences, around 25% seen once. In germline, CDR1 is KGHDR, CDR2 SFDVKD. J was trimmed by 0 bases and V by 3 bases; bases with no gene match: 9. The length of the CDR3 is 18 residues. The sample comprised naive CD8+ T cells from blood, with Jurkat cell RNA spiked in. The subset: FACS-sorted CD8+CD4-CCR7+CD45RA+ naive T cells. The clonotype comes from a human donor in good health. Some libraries in this study had Jurkat cell RNA spiked in. The chain couples TRBV24-1 to TRBJ2-1, with 8 bases aligning to TRBD2. The CDR3: CATSDPTSEVDSYNEQFF. DNA of the CDR3: TGTGCCACCAGTGATCCGACTAGCGAAGTAGACTCCTACAATGAGCAGTTCTTC.